The 7 T cell receptor beta chains reported below all come from one sample, sequenced in a study of STAT5B mutations in CD4+ large granular lymphocyte leukemia. Clones were read by immunoSEQ multiplex PCR, and TCRdb kept only the in-frame ones, dropping some. The sample yields tens of thousands of clones, around 85% seen once. The sequenced sample consisted of CD4+ T cells from blood buffy coats. Every receptor here comes from a human donor in good health.

This clone was detected once. The chain has TRBV11-1 and TRBJ2-7, with 8 bases aligning to TRBD2. CDR1 SGHAT and CDR2 FQDESV come from the germline V gene (reference sequence). The CDR3 sequence is 16 residues long. J lost 2 bases, V lost 1 base, and 7 bases had no gene match. The CDR3 DNA sequence: TGTGCCAGCAGCTTAGAGACTAGCGACGGTCCCTACGAGCAGTACTTC. This gives the protein CASSLETSDGPYEQYF.

The chain combines TRBV27 with TRBJ2-7; D call uncertain. The germline V and J ends were trimmed by 8 bases and 1 base, with 12 bases remaining between them. The germline V gene has CDR1 MNHEY and CDR2 SMNVEV (reference sequence). The CDR3 is 13 amino acids. The chain's CDR3 is CASWTGGSYEQYF. As DNA, the CDR3 is TGTGCCAGCTGGACGGGTGGTTCCTACGAGCAGTACTTC.

V is TRBV13 and J is TRBJ1-6; TRBD1 matches at 9 bases. Trimming took 6 bases from V and 7 from J; bases not matched to a gene: 4. The CDR3 is 14 amino acids. CDR1 is PRHDT and CDR2 is FYEKMQ in the germline V gene (reference sequence). CDR3 residues: CASRVGQGNSPLHF. The CDR3 coding sequence is TGTGCCAGCAGGGTGGGACAGGGCAATTCACCCCTCCACTTT.

The chain has TRBV30 and TRBJ2-5; 8 positions agree with TRBD2. The CDR3 runs to 13 residues. CDR1 and CDR2 from the germline V gene are GTSNPN and SVGIG (reference sequence). The J segment lost 3 bases and the V segment lost 1 base, leaving 1 base of the junction unmatched. CDR3 nucleotide sequence: TGTGCCTGGAGTGGGACTAGCAAAGAGACCCAGTACTTC. Translating it yields CAWSGTSKETQYF.

The chain has TRBV29-1 and TRBJ1-1; a possible D gene is TRBD1 (6 bases). Germline CDR1 is SQVTM and CDR2 is ANQGSEA. Trimming removed 5 bases from V and 8 bases from J, with 9 bases in between. The CDR3 spans 10 residues. The CDR3 region is CSVTTGEAFF. Written as DNA, the CDR3 is TGCAGCGTTACAACAGGGGAAGCTTTCTTT. The full variable domain, its missing parts supplied by reference TRBV29-1 and TRBJ1-1, is SAVISQKPSRDICQRGTSLTIQCQVDSQVTMMFWYRQQPGQSLTLIATANQGSEATYESGFVIDKFPISRPNLTFSTLTVSNMSPEDSSIYLCSVTTGEAFFGQGTRLTVV.

The rearrangement links TRBV13 to TRBJ1-4; no clear D. The V and J ends lost 3 bases and 0 bases respectively, with 17 bases between them. Germline CDR1 and CDR2: PRHDT and FYEKMQ (reference sequence). The CDR3 runs to 18 residues. CDR3 sequence reads: CASSLFGPEDATNEKLFF. The CDR3, as DNA: TGTGCCAGCAGCTTGTTCGGCCCCGAGGACGCAACTAATGAAAAACTGTTTTTT.

V usage is TRBV5-4 and J usage is TRBJ2-2; the D gene is possibly TRBD2 (6 bases). Deletions cut 0 bases from V and 4 bases from J, with 10 bases between. This CDR3 region has 15 residues. CDR1 and CDR2 (germline): SGHNT, YYREEE (reference sequence). CDR3 DNA sequence: TGTGCCAGCAGCTTGGAATTAGCGGCCACCGGGGAGCTGTTTTTT. Translation gives CASSLELAATGELFF.